What follows are 28 T cell receptor beta chains derived from one specimen sequenced in a study of cytomegalovirus exposure and HLA in healthy donors. Data came from immunoSEQ multiplex PCR; TCRdb stores just in-frame clones and leaves some out. The table records 120,000 or so clones, about 85% of them present only once. The sequenced sample was PBMCs. The receptors stem from a woman aged 30 to 39 in good health and CMV-seronegative.

V gene TRBV19 combines with J gene TRBJ1-5, with 11 positions matching TRBD1. The CDR3 extends over 17 amino acids. Germline V lookup: CDR1 LNHDA, CDR2 SQIVND (reference sequence). Unmatched junction bases numbered 13, after V lost 5 bases and J lost 7 bases. CDR3 loop: CASSPRTGGVLGQPQHF. Written as DNA, the CDR3 is TGTGCCAGTAGTCCCCGGACAGGGGGCGTCCTCGGACAGCCCCAGCATTTT.

This clone showed up just a few times. The chain has TRBV30 and TRBJ1-4; weak D call: TRBD1 (5 bases). Between the trimmed V and J ends, which lost 1 base and 2 bases, there was a span of 5 bases. The CDR3 loop spans 13 amino acids. Per germline, CDR1 GTSNPN and CDR2 SVGIG (reference sequence). In DNA, the CDR3 is TGTGCCTGGAGTGAGGGGACTAATGAAAAACTGTTTTTT. Translating gives CAWSEGTNEKLFF.

The sample holds a few counts of this clone. The rearrangement links TRBV2 to TRBJ1-5, with TRBD1 matching 8 bases. The CDR3 runs 17 residues. V was pared by 9 bases and J by 1 base, with 14 bases of the junction left unmatched. Per the germline V gene, CDR1 is SNHLY and CDR2 is FYNNEI. The CDR3 nucleotides are TGTGCCAGTCGGACGGCCTCGGACAGGGTGAGCAATCAGCCCCAGCATTTT. Its translation is CASRTASDRVSNQPQHF.

The count of this clone is one. This chain uses TRBV5-1 with TRBJ1-5; D gene uncertain. V was pared by 4 bases and J by 6 bases, with 14 bases between. There are 14 residues in the CDR3. The germline V gene has CDR1 SGHRS and CDR2 YFSETQ. The CDR3 loop reads CASSVGPGGQPQHF. As DNA, the CDR3 is TGCGCCAGCAGCGTCGGCCCCGGAGGTCAGCCCCAGCATTTT. The whole variable domain, filled in from reference TRBV5-1 and TRBJ1-5, reads KAGVTQTPRYLIKTRGQQVTLSCSPISGHRSVSWYQQTPGQGLQFLFEYFSETQRNKGNFPGRFSGRQFSNSRSEMNVSTLELGDSALYLCASSVGPGGQPQHFGDGTRLSIL.

This chain connects TRBV19 to TRBJ1-1; D unresolved. V lost 10 bases and J 5 bases, leaving 14 bases between the germline ends. CDR3 length equals 12 residues. Looked up from germline, CDR1 is LNHDA and CDR2 is SQIVND (reference sequence). The CDR3 loop reads CATSRAGTEAFF. CDR3 DNA sequence: TGTGCCACCTCGAGGGCGGGAACTGAAGCTTTCTTT. Full variable domain (rest looked up from reference TRBV19 and TRBJ1-1): DGGITQSPKYLFRKEGQNVTLSCEQNLNHDAMYWYRQDPGQGLRLIYYSQIVNDFQKGDIAEGYSVSREKKESFPLTVTSAQKNPTAFYLCATSRAGTEAFFGQGTRLTVV.

The V gene is TRBV4-1, the J gene TRBJ2-7, with 8 bases identical to TRBD2. CDR1 MGHRA and CDR2 YSYEKL come from the germline V gene. V lost 2 bases, J lost 4 bases, and 4 bases stayed unmatched. The CDR3 has 14 residues. DNA for the CDR3: TGCGCCAGCAGCCAACCGGGACTAGAGTACGAGCAGTACTTC. Its protein product is CASSQPGLEYEQYF.

This clone was found a few times. The chain couples TRBV27 to TRBJ2-1; D call uncertain. In germline, CDR1 is MNHEY, CDR2 SMNVEV (reference sequence). The CDR3 has 11 residues. Between the trimmed V and J ends, which lost 7 bases and 6 bases, there was a span of 7 bases. The CDR3 here is CASTASNEQFF. In nucleotides, the CDR3 is TGTGCCAGCACGGCTAGCAATGAGCAGTTCTTC.

The rearrangement uses TRBV5-8 and TRBJ1-5; D unresolved. CDR3 length: 12 amino acids. CDR1 and CDR2 (germline): SGHTS, YDEGEE. The V and J ends lost 3 bases and 4 bases respectively, with 5 bases between them. CDR3 loop: CASSYYNQPQHF. CDR3 sequence (DNA): TGTGCCAGCAGCTATTATAATCAGCCCCAGCATTTT.

The gene calls are TRBV4-1 and TRBJ1-2; D is uncertain. The CDR3 length is 16 residues. Per germline, CDR1 MGHRA and CDR2 YSYEKL. The ends were cut back, 1 base at V and 5 bases at J, with 17 bases in the middle. CDR3: CASSQARGSGWYGYTF. CDR3 nucleotides: TGCGCCAGCAGCCAAGCTAGAGGGAGCGGTTGGTATGGCTACACCTTC.

This clone appeared a single time. The chain employs TRBV28 and TRBJ2-5; unclear D gene. The V and J ends lost 2 bases and 4 bases respectively, with 5 bases between them. Per germline, CDR1 MDHEN and CDR2 SYDVKM. The CDR3 runs to 12 residues. The CDR3 protein is CASSLLLETQYF. CDR3 in DNA: TGTGCCAGCAGTTTACTCTTAGAGACCCAGTACTTC.

Here the CDR3 reads CASSTQAGPGEQYF. The CDR3 DNA reads TGTGCCAGTTCAACCCAGGCAGGGCCCGGGGAGCAGTACTTC. The rearrangement links TRBV19 to TRBJ2-7, with D tentatively TRBD1 (5 bases). The CDR3 covers 14 residues. Germline CDR1 and CDR2: LNHDA and SQIVND (reference sequence). The ends were cut back, 8 bases at V and 7 bases at J, with 21 bases in the middle.

The chain joins TRBV30 to TRBJ1-1; D is uncertain. The V gene lost 1 base and the J gene lost 4 bases, with 10 bases spanning the gap. CDR1 and CDR2 from the germline V gene are GTSNPN and SVGIG (reference sequence). CDR3 length equals 13 residues. This chain's CDR3 is CAWSDGVGTEAFF. CDR3 bases: TGTGCCTGGAGTGATGGAGTGGGCACTGAAGCTTTCTTT.

A few counts support this clone. The chain carries TRBV2 and TRBJ1-2; TRBD1 might be the D (6 bases). Trimming cost V 2 bases and J 0 bases, with 10 bases left between them. The CDR3 has 15 amino acids. Germline values: CDR1 SNHLY, CDR2 FYNNEI. The CDR3 DNA is TGTGCCAGCAGTGAAATTCGGACAGCTAACTATGGCTACACCTTC. Its translation: CASSEIRTANYGYTF.

The chain links TRBV9 to TRBJ2-7; D possibly corresponds to TRBD2 (6 bases). The length of the CDR3 is 15 residues. Trimming removed 4 bases at V and 2 bases at J, with 16 bases between. Germline V gene data show CDR1 as SGDLS and CDR2 as YYNGEE. CDR3 nucleotide sequence: TGTGCCAGCAGCTCTACTAGCAGCCCTACCTACGAGCAGTACTTC. This translates into CASSSTSSPTYEQYF.

This clone was seen a single time. For the CDR3, the DNA is TGCGCCAGCAGCCAAATCCCGGGAGGGGGGGAGACCCAGTACTTC. It yields the protein CASSQIPGGGETQYF. V gene TRBV4-3 combines with J gene TRBJ2-5, with 8 bases that match TRBD2. Unmatched junction bases numbered 7, after V lost 2 bases and J lost 5 bases. CDR1 and CDR2 from the germline V gene are LGHNA and YSLEER. This CDR3 has 15 amino acids.

The chain combines TRBV19 with TRBJ1-2; no firm D call. The V end was cut by 6 bases, the J end by 4 bases, with 15 bases between. The CDR3 extends over 14 amino acids. Germline V gene sequence: CDR1 LNHDA, CDR2 SQIVND (reference sequence). CDR3 amino acids: CASSQERVSYGYTF. The CDR3 bases are TGTGCCAGTAGCCAGGAGAGGGTTAGCTATGGCTACACCTTC. The entire variable domain, with the rest obtained from reference TRBV19 and TRBJ1-2, is as follows: DGGITQSPKYLFRKEGQNVTLSCEQNLNHDAMYWYRQDPGQGLRLIYYSQIVNDFQKGDIAEGYSVSREKKESFPLTVTSAQKNPTAFYLCASSQERVSYGYTFGSGTRLTVV.

The V and J genes are TRBV6-6 and TRBJ2-7, with a weak D call TRBD2 (6 bases). There are 13 residues in the CDR3. Per the germline V gene, CDR1 is MNHNY and CDR2 is SVGAGI (reference sequence). Trimming cost V 8 bases and J 7 bases, with 18 bases left between them. The CDR3 DNA is TGTGCCAGCGGCGGGGCAAGTTTTGGAGAGCAGTACTTC. Its translation is CASGGASFGEQYF.

The rearrangement links TRBV7-2 to TRBJ2-2; possible D gene TRBD1, 6 bases. The CDR3 loop spans 18 amino acids. Germline-derived CDR1 and CDR2 are SGHTA and FQGNSA. Trimming stripped 3 bases from V and 0 bases from J, with 17 bases between. The CDR3 bases are TGTGCCAGCAGCTTCAGGGCTTTGGGGGCGTCGAACACCGGGGAGCTGTTTTTT. Translated, it gives CASSFRALGASNTGELFF. The variable domain in full, with the rest retrieved from reference TRBV7-2 and TRBJ2-2, is GAGVSQSPSNKVTEKGKDVELRCDPISGHTALYWYRQSLGQGLEFLIYFQGNSAPDKSGLPSDRFSAERTGGSVSTLTIQRTQQEDSAVYLCASSFRALGASNTGELFFGEGSRLTVL.

The chain carries TRBV9 and TRBJ2-3; 12 bases map to TRBD2. The junction had 5 bases not matched to a gene; V was cut back by 4 bases and J by 2 bases. Germline V gene lookup returns CDR1 SGDLS and CDR2 YYNGEE. This CDR3 is built from 16 residues. The CDR3 DNA reads TGTGCCAGCAGCCCCCGGACTAGCGGGGACACAGATACGCAGTATTTT. It translates to CASSPRTSGDTDTQYF. Supplemented by reference TRBV9 and TRBJ2-3, the full variable domain reads DSGVTQTPKHLITATGQRVTLRCSPRSGDLSVYWYQQSLDQGLQFLIQYYNGEERAKGNILERFSAQQFPDLHSELNLSSLELGDSALYFCASSPRTSGDTDTQYFGPGTRLTVL.

The chain has TRBV7-9 and TRBJ2-7, with 8 bases that match TRBD1. The CDR3 runs 16 residues. Germline values: CDR1 SEHNR, CDR2 FQNEAQ (reference sequence). The V and J ends lost 4 bases and 7 bases, in that order; junction bases with no gene match: 15. The CDR3 DNA reads as TGTGCCAGCAGCTCACTTCCCGGACAGGGAGTAGAAGAGCAGTACTTC. Translated: CASSSLPGQGVEEQYF.

The genes are TRBV5-1 and TRBJ2-5; D is possibly TRBD1 (6 bases). The CDR3 spans 16 residues. Germline V lookup: CDR1 SGHRS, CDR2 YFSETQ. V was trimmed by 4 bases and J by 2 bases, leaving 18 bases between them. The CDR3 loop is CASSLGPAQGQETQYF. In DNA, the CDR3 is TGCGCCAGCAGCCTGGGGCCAGCCCAGGGGCAAGAGACCCAGTACTTC.

This rearrangement joins TRBV10-2 to TRBJ2-1; 7 bases match TRBD1. There are 14 residues in the CDR3. Trimming cost V 6 bases and J 3 bases; bases outside gene matches: 5. Germline CDR1 reads WSHSY; CDR2 reads SAAADI. The CDR3 is CASSAGGIYNEQFF. Here the CDR3 DNA reads TGCGCCAGCAGCGCAGGGGGAATCTACAATGAGCAGTTCTTC.

The chain combines TRBV10-2 with TRBJ2-5; D is perhaps TRBD2 (7 bases). The V end lost 0 bases, the J end lost 1 base, and 15 bases lay between the germline ends. Germline V lookup: CDR1 WSHSY, CDR2 SAAADI. This CDR3 is built from 17 residues. This chain's CDR3 is CASSESTWGGLQETQYF. The CDR3 region has the DNA TGCGCCAGCAGTGAGTCGACGTGGGGGGGCCTCCAAGAGACCCAGTACTTC.

The chain has TRBV18 and TRBJ2-1; D is perhaps TRBD1 (6 bases). Trimming pared 2 bases from V and 6 bases from J, leaving 14 bases between. The CDR3 is 15 residues long. The germline gives CDR1 KGHSH, CDR2 LQKENI. This chain's CDR3 is CASSPTRQVGNEQFF. The CDR3 DNA is TGTGCCAGCTCACCAACGAGACAGGTGGGCAATGAGCAGTTCTTC.

The chain couples TRBV11-2 to TRBJ2-7, with D possibly matching TRBD1 (5 bases). This CDR3 has 14 residues. Trimming cost V 4 bases and J 0 bases, with 10 bases left between them. Germline assignment: CDR1 SGHAT and CDR2 FQNNGV. CDR3 loop: CASSSLTGSYEQYF. CDR3 bases: TGTGCCAGCAGCTCCTTAACAGGCTCCTACGAGCAGTACTTC.

CDR3 in amino acids: CASKGVNNEQFF. The CDR3 DNA is TGTGCCAGCAAAGGAGTCAACAATGAGCAGTTCTTC. This chain uses TRBV6-6 with TRBJ2-1; D remains ambiguous. The CDR3 is 12 residues long. Trimming took 7 bases from V and 5 from J, leaving 9 bases between them. Germline CDR1 is MNHNY and CDR2 is SVGAGI (reference sequence).

The chain employs TRBV6-5 and TRBJ1-2; 7 nucleotides agree with TRBD1. The V segment lost 2 bases and the J segment 5 bases; nucleotides outside the gene matches: 8. The CDR3 totals 15 residues. Germline V CDR1 and CDR2: MNHEY, SVGAGI. This CDR3 reads CASSYGDRVRYGYTF. The DNA of the CDR3 is TGTGCCAGCAGTTACGGAGACAGGGTTCGGTATGGCTACACCTTC.

The chain joins TRBV7-9 to TRBJ1-3; D gene unclear. Germline values: CDR1 SEHNR, CDR2 FQNEAQ (reference sequence). Trimming shortened V by 6 bases and J by 3 bases, and 18 bases separated the two germline ends. This CDR3 contains 16 residues. Written as DNA, the CDR3 is TGTGCCAGCAGTTCGCCACTCGACAACCTTGGAAACACCATATATTTT. Translating gives CASSSPLDNLGNTIYF.